This T cell receptor (beta chain) is from a study of blood T cell repertoires in COVID-19. Study information: PBMCs, B-cell-depleted T cells, or T cells provided the cDNA or gDNA that made up the material.

Original handling: Reference gene primer amplification gave estimated nucleated cell counts. TCRdb's table, derived via immunoSEQ multiplex PCR, lists solely in-frame clones and lacks some. For V, J and clone size, that table is used; D and trimming come from the DNA. This table holds under 80,000 clones, roughly 80% found once. V lost 6 bases to trimming and J lost 3 bases; unmatched junction nucleotides: 10. Germline loops: CDR1 MNHNY, CDR2 SVGAGI (reference sequence). CDR3 length: 15 residues. This clonotype was obtained from an elderly man with active or convalescent COVID-19. The specimen sequenced was peripheral blood. The chain couples TRBV6-6 to TRBJ2-7; 8 bases match TRBD2. The CDR3 region has the DNA TGTGCCAGCAGCTACCCCGGGAGGGCCAGCTACGAGCAGTACTTC. It translates to CASSYPGRASYEQYF.